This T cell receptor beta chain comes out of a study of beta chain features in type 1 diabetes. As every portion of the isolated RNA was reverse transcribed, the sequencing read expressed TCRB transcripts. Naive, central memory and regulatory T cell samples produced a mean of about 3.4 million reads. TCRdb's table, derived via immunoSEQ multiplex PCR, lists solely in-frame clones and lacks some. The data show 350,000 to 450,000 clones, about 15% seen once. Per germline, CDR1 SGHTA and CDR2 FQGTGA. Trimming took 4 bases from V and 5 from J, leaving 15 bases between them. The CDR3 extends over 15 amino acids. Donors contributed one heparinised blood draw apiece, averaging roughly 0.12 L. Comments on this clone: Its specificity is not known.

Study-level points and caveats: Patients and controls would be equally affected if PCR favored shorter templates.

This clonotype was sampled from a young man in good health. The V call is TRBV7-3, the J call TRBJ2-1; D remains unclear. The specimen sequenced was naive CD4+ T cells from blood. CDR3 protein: CASSSASYGNNEQFF. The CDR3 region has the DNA TGTGCCAGCAGCTCAGCCTCCTACGGTAACAATGAGCAGTTCTTC.